Sequencing of this T cell receptor beta chain was carried out in a study of blood T cell repertoires in COVID-19 (dated by TCRdb to between 2020 and 2021). Regarding the research as a whole: Samples from collaborators originated in the United States, Italy and Spain and spanned both the acute and convalescent phases of COVID-19. The material from the prospective study consisted of cDNA or gDNA derived from T cells, B-cell-depleted T cells, or PBMCs. The sample metadata nearly always contained a de-identified subject ID, COVID-19 status, age in years and sex. The repertoires were made available in a free public database intended to serve as a resource for research on the immune response to SARS-CoV-2. Subjects who had been exposed to COVID-19, were actively infected with it, or had recovered from it provided the deeply sampled blood TCRbeta repertoires that made up the dataset. Where available, HLA class I and class II types were obtained from metadata supplied by the sample provider rather than from assay-based typing. The samples were drawn from the first 160 participants of the ongoing ImmuneRACE study and from 950 to 1,500 subjects provided by 6 global collaborators.

A remark on this clone: Its antigen is not yet known. Per-base quality was not reported, and no clone a single base away is much larger than it.

One collaborating source in Seattle enrolled patients during active infection and followed them longitudinally through the course of disease. The collaborating institutions used their own protocols to collect whole blood in K2EDTA tubes. Collaborator samples were shipped for TCRbeta analysis as frozen whole blood, isolated PBMCs, or DNA extracted from either sample type. Per the germline V gene, SNHLY is the CDR1 and FYNNEI is the CDR2. V is trimmed back by 9 bases and J by 5 bases, and the junction contains 7 bases that no gene match accounts for. Its CDR3 holds 13 amino acids, cysteine through phenylalanine. Left in the record is the CDR3 DNA by itself, 39 bases read in frame from the first base. The investigation overall reported the following: How much clinical and demographic metadata was included differed by source and by participant, and the metadata was provided uncurated.

The immunoSEQ Assay, a bias-controlled multiplex PCR, was used to amplify TCRbeta CDR3 regions from genomic DNA. On the authors' methods: Nucleated cell counts per sample were estimated from amplification of reference gene primers within the assay. Sequence reads were collapsed and filtered to measure the absolute abundance of every unique TCRbeta CDR3 rearrangement. For each sample, productive Simpson clonality was calculated as the square root of Simpson's diversity index over productive rearrangements. As stored in TCRdb, this immuneACCESS dataset retains in-frame rearrangements with V and J assigned. A fraction of the clones does not appear; measured against another copy, unresolved V genes explain less than half of the discrepancy, and the remainder lacks a known reason. The V and J calls and the clone size are those of that table, but D and trimming were determined from the DNA. For this sample there are 210,000 or so clones; about 82% appear just once. 5% to 6.5% of the sample comes from the top ten.

This clonotype originated in a man between 45 and 60 years old with COVID-19, enrolled during active disease. The rearrangement joined TRBV2 to TRBJ1-1, with TRBD1 identical over 9 junction bases. Sequenced sample: peripheral blood. The nucleotides are TGTGCCAGGTCAGGGACAGGGCGGACTGAAGCTTTCTTT. It encodes CARSGTGRTEAFF.